Below, 27 T cell receptor beta chains from the same sample are listed, as sequenced in a study of regulatory T cells in long-lasting Graves disease. Arm-PCR of CDR3 regions with iRepertoire HTBI primers generated TCR beta libraries. One entry per CDR3 protein results from TCRdb running MiXCR on the multiplex PCR reads. The table includes 300,000 to 450,000 distinct CDR3 sequences, around a sixth detected once. Time point meaning: newly diagnosed GD, antithyroid drugs for less than 3 months. RNA extracted from PBMCs served as the sequencing template. The sequences come from peripheral blood mononuclear cells (PBMCs), collected at new diagnosis, from a patient treated with antithyroid drugs. The receptors derive from a female donor with Graves disease.

This clonotype was seen more than once but under ten times. The chain combines TRBV9 with TRBJ2-5, with D perhaps matching TRBD2 (6 bases). The V gene lost 4 bases and the J gene lost 5 bases, with 18 bases spanning the gap. This CDR3 is 15 amino acids long. Germline assignment: CDR1 SGDLS and CDR2 YYNGEE. This CDR3 reads CASSPGGTSRETQYF. The DNA of the CDR3 is TGTGCCAGCAGCCCTGGCGGGACTTCTCGGGAGACCCAGTACTTC.

The chain employs TRBV20-1 and TRBJ2-1, with 7 bases identical to TRBD2. Germline CDR1 DFQATT, CDR2 SNEGSKA (reference sequence). J lost 6 bases, V lost 5 bases, and 10 bases had no gene match. The CDR3 consists of 14 residues. The chain's CDR3 is CSAPRSSGTNEQFF. For the CDR3, the DNA is TGCAGTGCTCCGAGGTCGAGCGGGACCAATGAGCAGTTCTTC.

This clonotype appeared many times. The V call is TRBV30, the J call TRBJ1-2, with D perhaps TRBD1 (6 bases). V lost 3 bases and J 4 bases, leaving 21 bases between the germline ends. CDR3 length: 16 residues. Germline V gene sequence: CDR1 GTSNPN, CDR2 SVGIG (reference sequence). The CDR3 spells CAWRLPPSGQSYGYTF. For the CDR3, the DNA is TGTGCCTGGAGGCTTCCTCCCTCCGGACAGTCCTATGGCTACACCTTC.

Ten or more counts support this clonotype. This sequence joins TRBV12-3 or TRBV12-4 and TRBJ2-4; 9 bases line up with TRBD1. V was clipped by 5 bases and J by 4 bases; unmatched bases: 3. The CDR3 extends over 14 amino acids. The CDR3 DNA sequence: TGTGCCAGCAGTGTGACAGGGGGAAAAAACATTCAGTACTTC. This gives the protein CASSVTGGKNIQYF.

This clonotype is classed as medium-sized. The gene calls are TRBV7-9 and TRBJ2-5, with a possible D match to TRBD2 (5 bases). Germline V gene data show CDR1 as SEHNR and CDR2 as FQNEAQ (reference sequence). The length of the CDR3 is 13 residues. The V end lost 5 bases, the J end lost 5 bases, and 12 bases lay between the germline ends. CDR3 protein: CASSPGLLETQYF. The CDR3 nucleotides read TGTGCCAGCAGCCCGGGATTGCTGGAGACCCAGTACTTC.

Ten or more counts support this clonotype. V is TRBV5-6 and J is TRBJ1-1; 8 bases match TRBD1. Germline-derived CDR1 and CDR2 are SGHDT and YYEEEE. CDR3 length: 14 residues. The V segment lost 4 bases and the J segment 5 bases; nucleotides outside the gene matches: 7. This chain's CDR3 is CASSQTGGGTEAFF. CDR3 in DNA: TGTGCCAGCAGCCAAACAGGGGGTGGGACTGAAGCTTTCTTT.

This clonotype occurred many times. In nucleotides, the CDR3 is TGCAGTGCTAGGACTAGCGGGAGCACAGATACGCAGTATTTT. This translates into CSARTSGSTDTQYF. This chain uses TRBV20-1 with TRBJ2-3, with TRBD2 identical over 10 bases. The germline gives CDR1 DFQATT, CDR2 SNEGSKA (reference sequence). The CDR3 spans 14 residues. V lost 3 bases to trimming and J lost 0 bases; unmatched junction nucleotides: 0.

Only a few counts were recorded for this clonotype. The J gene is TRBJ1-5, the V gene TRBV6-1; D is undetermined. Germline CDR1 reads MNHNS; CDR2 reads SASEGT. Trimming removed 6 bases from V and 0 bases from J, with 12 bases in between. The CDR3 contains 15 residues. The CDR3 here is CASSRVTPSNQPQHF. The CDR3 region has the DNA TGTGCCAGCAGCCGGGTTACTCCTAGCAATCAGCCCCAGCATTTT.

This clonotype was recorded many times. This chain connects TRBV3-1 to TRBJ2-7; TRBD2 agrees at 8 bases. Germline V gives CDR1 LGHDT, CDR2 YNNKEL (reference sequence). Trimming took 4 bases from V and 3 from J; bases not matched to a gene: 5. This CDR3 contains 14 residues. In nucleotides, the CDR3 is TGTGCCAGCAGCCCACGGACTAGCCACTACGAGCAGTACTTC. Translating it yields CASSPRTSHYEQYF.

This clonotype turned up a few times. The chain has TRBV25-1 and TRBJ1-1; TRBD1 might be the D (5 bases). The CDR3 runs 15 residues. Germline V gene sequence: CDR1 MGHDK, CDR2 SYGVNS. V was pared by 1 base and J by 2 bases, with 11 bases between. CDR3 bases: TGTGCCAGCAGTGAATGGAGACAGTCCAACACTGAAGCTTTCTTT. It translates to CASSEWRQSNTEAFF.

This clonotype was observed many times. The CDR3: CSARDRRTSNEQYF. CDR3 bases: TGCAGTGCTAGAGATCGAAGGACTAGTAACGAGCAGTACTTC. This rearrangement joins TRBV20-1 to TRBJ2-7; TRBD2 aligns across 7 bases. The CDR3 spans 14 residues. After removal of 0 bases from V and 5 bases from J, the junction contained 7 bases not matched to a gene. The germline V gene has CDR1 DFQATT and CDR2 SNEGSKA (reference sequence).

Ten or more counts support this clonotype. V and J are TRBV4-2 and TRBJ2-1, with a possible D match to TRBD2 (5 bases). The CDR3 runs to 16 residues. Germline V CDR1 and CDR2: LGHNA, YNFKEQ. V was shortened by 1 base and J by 2 bases, with 12 bases between the two germline ends. The CDR3 bases are TGTGCCAGCAGCCAAGTGAGGGAGAGAACCTACAATGAGCAGTTCTTC. Encoded protein: CASSQVRERTYNEQFF.

V usage is TRBV6-2 or TRBV6-3 and J usage is TRBJ2-3; D is undetermined. The V gene's germline CDR1 is MNHEY and CDR2 SVGEGT. CDR3 size: 18 residues. Trimming shortened V by 5 bases and J by 0 bases, and 21 bases separated the two germline ends. The CDR3 protein is CASSHTPPWRRSTDTQYF. CDR3 DNA sequence: TGTGCCAGCAGTCACACCCCCCCTTGGCGGCGGAGCACAGATACGCAGTATTTT.

In its sample, this clonotype was seen many times. The chain uses TRBV11-2 and TRBJ2-1, with D possibly matching TRBD1 (8 bases). V lost 5 bases and J 7 bases, leaving 21 bases between the germline ends. CDR3 length: 16 residues. Germline CDR1 SGHAT, CDR2 FQNNGV. CDR3 amino acids: CASSISSGQGLNEQFF. Written as DNA, the CDR3 is TGTGCCAGCAGCATATCCTCCGGACAGGGACTAAATGAGCAGTTCTTC.

This clonotype was seen many times. This chain links TRBV20-1 with TRBJ1-1, with 7 bases matching TRBD1. Trimming took 6 bases from V and 6 from J; bases not matched to a gene: 10. This CDR3 is 13 amino acids long. Per germline, CDR1 DFQATT and CDR2 SNEGSKA (reference sequence). In DNA form, the CDR3 reads TGCAGTGCACCACTGACAGGGAGCGCTGAAGCTTTCTTT. Translation gives CSAPLTGSAEAFF.

This clonotype has a count of ten or more. The chain couples TRBV2 to TRBJ2-1; 10 positions agree with TRBD1. The J segment lost 3 bases and the V segment lost 6 bases, leaving 5 bases of the junction unmatched. From germline, CDR1 is SNHLY and CDR2 FYNNEI. The CDR3 spans 15 residues. Here the CDR3 reads CASRRQGAYYNEQFF. The CDR3, as DNA: TGTGCCAGCAGGAGACAGGGGGCCTACTACAATGAGCAGTTCTTC.

The table lists this clonotype with many counts. The gene calls are TRBV28 and TRBJ2-3; 7 positions agree with TRBD1. Germline CDR1 and CDR2: MDHEN and SYDVKM. The CDR3 spans 14 residues. V was clipped by 4 bases and J by 2 bases; unmatched bases: 3. The CDR3: CASSSQGYTDTQYF. CDR3 nucleotides: TGTGCCAGCAGTTCACAGGGGTACACAGATACGCAGTATTTT. The full variable domain, completed using reference TRBV28 and TRBJ2-3, is DVKVTQSSRYLVKRTGEKVFLECVQDMDHENMFWYRQDPGLGLRLIYFSYDVKMKEKGDIPEGYSVSREKKERFSLILESASTNQTSMYLCASSSQGYTDTQYFGPGTRLTVL.

This clonotype was recorded at least ten times. V is TRBV7-2 and J is TRBJ1-5; D is unresolved. The CDR3 spans 16 residues. The ends were cut back, 3 bases at V and 0 bases at J, with 12 bases in the middle. CDR1 is SGHTA, CDR2 FQGNSA, per germline. The DNA for the CDR3 is TGTGCCAGCAGCTTTACACGGATTTATAGCAATCAGCCCCAGCATTTT. The encoded protein is CASSFTRIYSNQPQHF.

This clonotype was counted many times. This chain uses TRBV3-1 with TRBJ2-7; 11 positions match TRBD2. V gave up 8 bases and J gave up 5 bases; unmatched junction bases: 8. The CDR3 has 14 residues. Germline lookup yields CDR1 LGHDT and CDR2 YNNKEL (reference sequence). CDR3 amino acids: CASLLSGRGHEQYF. The CDR3, as DNA: TGTGCCAGCCTCCTTAGCGGGAGGGGCCACGAGCAGTACTTC.

This clonotype was counted at least ten times. The J gene is TRBJ2-1, the V gene TRBV7-2; the D is unclear. Looked up from germline, CDR1 is SGHTA and CDR2 is FQGNSA. The ends were cut back, 5 bases at V and 3 bases at J, with 2 bases in the middle. This CDR3 comprises 11 residues. The CDR3 nucleotides are TGTGCCAGCAGCAACTACAATGAGCAGTTCTTC. Amino acid sequence: CASSNYNEQFF.

This clonotype came up many times. This CDR3 reads CASSGRVGSTDTQYF. The CDR3 DNA sequence: TGTGCCAGCAGTGGCAGGGTGGGAAGCACAGATACGCAGTATTTT. This chain links TRBV2 with TRBJ2-3; D is possibly TRBD1 (5 bases). V shed 4 bases and J shed 0 bases, with 11 bases lying between them. The CDR3 has 15 residues. CDR1 SNHLY and CDR2 FYNNEI come from the germline V gene.

This rearrangement joins TRBV6-1 to TRBJ1-5; 9 positions match TRBD1. Germline V gene sequence: CDR1 MNHNS, CDR2 SASEGT. V trimming: 7 bases; J trimming: 4 bases; junction bases outside the gene matches: 2. The CDR3 extends over 13 amino acids. CDR3 in DNA: TGTGCCAGCACCGGACAGGGGAATCAGCCCCAGCATTTT. Its translation is CASTGQGNQPQHF.

Many counts were recorded for this clonotype. The CDR3 region has the DNA TGTGCCAGCAGCCCGGGGGGACCGTCCACCTATGGCTACACCTTC. As protein: CASSPGGPSTYGYTF. The genes are TRBV12-3 or TRBV12-4 and TRBJ1-2; possibly TRBD1 for D (5 bases). The CDR3 covers 15 residues. The ends were cut back, 6 bases at V and 4 bases at J, with 18 bases in the middle.

The sample holds many counts of this clonotype. This chain links TRBV2 with TRBJ1-5, with TRBD1 matching over 7 bases. Germline loops: CDR1 SNHLY, CDR2 FYNNEI. The CDR3 consists of 14 residues. V dropped 6 bases and J dropped 1; count of bases not matched to a gene: 3. Here the CDR3 DNA reads TGTGCCAGCAGGGAACAGGGGAGCAATCAGCCCCAGCATTTT. This sequence encodes CASREQGSNQPQHF.

V and J are TRBV19 and TRBJ2-3, with TRBD2 identical over 11 bases. Trimming removed 4 bases from V and 8 bases from J; junction bases left unmatched: 8. CDR1 and CDR2 (germline): LNHDA, SQIVND (reference sequence). This CDR3 spans 15 amino acids. The CDR3: CASSTTLAGGGTQYF. The CDR3, as DNA: TGTGCCAGTAGTACAACCCTAGCGGGAGGTGGTACGCAGTATTTT.

The rearrangement uses TRBV2 and TRBJ2-7; the match to TRBD1 covers 9 bases. This CDR3 contains 16 residues. V shed 5 bases, J shed 2 bases, and the junction held 10 bases outside the gene matches. Per the germline V gene, CDR1 is SNHLY and CDR2 is FYNNEI. Here the CDR3 reads CASSTPGQGTPYEQYF. CDR3 in DNA: TGTGCCAGCAGTACACCGGGACAGGGTACACCCTACGAGCAGTACTTC.

This clonotype was picked up many times. This sequence joins TRBV12-3 or TRBV12-4 and TRBJ2-3, with D possibly matching TRBD2 (6 bases). Trimming took 5 bases from V and 2 from J, leaving 11 bases between them. The CDR3 is 14 residues long. The CDR3 bases are TGTGCCAGCAGTGGGCTAGCGTACACAGATACGCAGTATTTT. The encoded protein is CASSGLAYTDTQYF.